The 21 T cell receptor beta chains presented below share a single source sample, sequenced in a study of blood T cells in healthy people across ages. Primers used in a second PCR of about 6 to 12 cycles were a sample-barcoded 5' primer and a J-beta primer mix. TCRdb redid the calling of the 5' RACE reads with MiXCR, one entry per CDR3 protein. Among hundreds of thousands of distinct CDR3 sequences, about 42% were seen once, and the ten largest hold approximately 19%. The sequenced material came from blood. These receptors were taken from a man aged 60-69 years in good health.

The gene calls are TRBV12-3 or TRBV12-4 and TRBJ1-1, with unresolved D. This CDR3 has 11 residues. With 8 bases removed from V and 6 bases from J, the gap between germline ends came to 10 bases. The CDR3 reads CASQSRAEAFF. CDR3 coding DNA: TGTGCCAGCCAGTCCCGTGCTGAAGCTTTCTTT.

J is TRBJ2-1 and V is TRBV5-6; 7 positions match TRBD1. The CDR3 sequence is 15 residues long. Germline V lookup: CDR1 SGHDT, CDR2 YYEEEE. Trimming at V came to 7 bases and at J to 4 bases, leaving 11 bases not matched to a gene. The DNA of the CDR3 is TGTGCCAGCGGAGCCTACAGGGGAAGGTACAATGAGCAGTTCTTC. It codes for CASGAYRGRYNEQFF.

The chain couples TRBV27 to TRBJ2-2, with D unresolved. Trimming took off 1 base at V and 9 bases at J, with 9 bases between the two ends. Germline CDR1 reads MNHEY; CDR2 reads SMNVEV (reference sequence). The CDR3 extends over 13 amino acids. CDR3 sequence (DNA): TGTGCCAGCAGTTTATATCATCCCCGGGAGCTGTTTTTT. Translating it yields CASSLYHPRELFF.

The chain links TRBV5-1 to TRBJ2-5; 10 nucleotides align to TRBD2. Germline CDR1 SGHRS, CDR2 YFSETQ. Unmatched junction bases numbered 5, after V lost 1 base and J lost 5 bases. The CDR3 loop spans 15 amino acids. CDR3 loop: CASSLSSGSFETQYF. CDR3 DNA: TGCGCCAGCAGCTTGTCTAGCGGGAGTTTCGAGACCCAGTACTTC.

The CDR3 region has the DNA TGTGCCAGCAGCTTATGGACGGGGGGTCCAGATACGCAGTATTTT. Encoded protein: CASSLWTGGPDTQYF. The genes are TRBV7-9 and TRBJ2-3; 7 positions match TRBD2. V was clipped by 2 bases and J by 4 bases; unmatched bases: 6. In germline, CDR1 is SEHNR, CDR2 FQNEAQ (reference sequence). The CDR3 runs 15 residues.

The chain uses TRBV5-6 and TRBJ2-3; tentative D call: TRBD1 (6 bases). This CDR3 is built from 14 residues. Trimming shortened V by 4 bases and J by 7 bases, and 16 bases separated the two germline ends. CDR1 is SGHDT, CDR2 YYEEEE, per germline. The CDR3 loop is CASSLAQGRYTQYF. For the CDR3, the DNA is TGTGCCAGCAGCCTGGCACAGGGTAGGTATACGCAGTATTTT.

The gene calls are TRBV20-1 and TRBJ1-2; D may be TRBD1 (5 bases). The CDR3 totals 15 residues. Trimming took 1 base from V and 4 from J, leaving 16 bases between them. The germline gives CDR1 DFQATT, CDR2 SNEGSKA (reference sequence). The CDR3 region is CSARAAAGISYGYTF. Written as DNA, the CDR3 is TGCAGTGCTAGAGCCGCGGCAGGGATATCCTATGGCTACACCTTC.

This rearrangement joins TRBV7-6 to TRBJ2-4, with 11 bases identical to TRBD2. Looked up from germline, CDR1 is SGHVS and CDR2 is FNYEAQ. Trimming cost V 4 bases and J 13 bases; bases outside gene matches: 15. The CDR3 has 16 amino acids. The CDR3 nucleotides are TGTGCCAGCAGCTCCCGGCTAGCGGGGGGCTACAATGAGCAGTACTTC. As protein: CASSSRLAGGYNEQYF.

This clonotype turned up a few times. The chain recombines TRBV12-3 or TRBV12-4 with TRBJ2-1, with D tentatively TRBD2 (5 bases). There are 11 residues in the CDR3. Trimming removed 3 bases at V and 13 bases at J, with 10 bases between. This CDR3 is CASSFTRVQFF. The CDR3 coding sequence is TGTGCCAGCAGTTTCACTAGGGTTCAGTTCTTC.

The genes are TRBV20-1 and TRBJ2-5, with 8 bases aligning to TRBD1. The junction had 12 bases not matched to a gene; V was cut back by 1 base and J by 5 bases. The germline V gene encodes CDR1 DFQATT and CDR2 SNEGSKA (reference sequence). The CDR3 consists of 16 residues. The CDR3 region has the DNA TGCAGTGCTAGAGCCGACGACAGGGGCGTAGGGGAGACCCAGTACTTC. This sequence encodes CSARADDRGVGETQYF.

This clonotype was found many times. V gene TRBV29-1 combines with J gene TRBJ2-7; maybe TRBD1 (5 bases). The CDR3 extends over 12 amino acids. Germline CDR1 reads SQVTM; CDR2 reads ANQGSEA. The V and J ends lost 6 bases and 2 bases respectively, with 11 bases between them. The CDR3 coding sequence is TGCAGCGTAATTGGGGCGGCCTACGAGCAGTACTTC. It codes for CSVIGAAYEQYF.

The V gene is TRBV5-1, the J gene TRBJ1-2; D gene unclear. Germline V CDR1 and CDR2: SGHRS, YFSETQ. This CDR3 comprises 14 residues. V was pared by 0 bases and J by 6 bases, with 12 bases between. CDR3 loop: CASSLAQKVDGYTF. For the CDR3, the DNA is TGCGCCAGCAGCTTGGCCCAGAAGGTGGATGGCTACACCTTC.

The rearrangement uses TRBV10-3 and TRBJ2-7, with D possibly TRBD2 on 5 matching bases. The end of the DNA is better explained by TRBJ2-5, so the J call may be wrong. Germline V gene sequence: CDR1 ENHRY, CDR2 SYGVKD. The CDR3 has 14 amino acids. CDR3: CAISEWQVEGTQYF. For the CDR3, the DNA is TGTGCCATCAGTGAGTGGCAGGTCGAGGGGACCCAGTACTTC.

V usage is TRBV20-1 and J usage is TRBJ2-5, with D uncertain. V dropped 4 bases and J dropped 5 bases, with 14 bases sitting between them. The CDR3 totals 13 residues. From germline, CDR1 is DFQATT and CDR2 SNEGSKA (reference sequence). In nucleotides, the CDR3 is TGCAGTGCTACGCGGACGGTCAGGGAGACCCAGTACTTC. Translating it yields CSATRTVRETQYF.

The CDR3 is CATSSNVGTGTSYEQYF. The DNA of the CDR3 is TGTGCCACCAGCAGCAACGTCGGGACAGGGACCTCCTACGAGCAGTACTTC. The chain has TRBV15 and TRBJ2-7; 9 nucleotides match TRBD1. Trimming removed 3 bases from V and 0 bases from J; junction bases left unmatched: 9. There are 17 residues in the CDR3. Looked up from germline, CDR1 is LNHNV and CDR2 is YYDKDF (reference sequence).

The chain combines TRBV7-2 with TRBJ2-6, with D unclear. The germline CDR1 and CDR2 sequences are SGHTA and FQGNSA. The germline V and J ends were trimmed by 1 base and 7 bases, with 11 bases remaining between them. The CDR3 has 15 amino acids. In DNA, the CDR3 is TGTGCCAGCAGCTTAGGGACGTTTAGTGCCAACGTCCTGACTTTC. Amino acid sequence: CASSLGTFSANVLTF.

In this sample, this clonotype turned up many times. A clone one base away is much larger, so this may be a read error. V and J are TRBV7-3 and TRBJ2-1, with a tentative D call TRBD2 (6 bases). The CDR3 extends over 13 amino acids. The V end lost 4 bases, the J end lost 5 bases, and 9 bases lay between the germline ends. Germline CDR1 SGHTA, CDR2 FQGTGA. The CDR3 is CASSWGVNNEQFF. The CDR3 DNA reads as TGTGCCAGCAGCTGGGGGGTTAACAATGAGCAGTTCTTC.

The genes are TRBV6-6 and TRBJ1-5; the match to TRBD1 covers 8 bases. With 5 bases clipped from V and 3 bases from J, the junction kept 3 bases outside the gene matches. From germline, CDR1 is MNHNY and CDR2 SVGAGI (reference sequence). CDR3 length equals 14 residues. The CDR3, as DNA: TGTGCCAGCAGTGGACAGGGCGTCAATCAGCCCCAGCATTTT. Encoded protein: CASSGQGVNQPQHF.

The chain is built from TRBV12-3 or TRBV12-4 and TRBJ2-1, with D possibly being TRBD2 (6 bases). The ends were cut back, 2 bases at V and 13 bases at J, with 15 bases in the middle. This CDR3 comprises 13 residues. The DNA for the CDR3 is TGTGCCAGCAGTTTACCTGGGGGGAGATCACAGTTCTTC. Protein: CASSLPGGRSQFF.

The J gene is TRBJ2-1, the V gene TRBV5-5, with 12 bases matching TRBD2. Trimming removed 2 bases from V and 8 bases from J; junction bases left unmatched: 11. The CDR3 totals 17 residues. The germline V gene has CDR1 SGHKS and CDR2 YYEKEE (reference sequence). This chain's CDR3 is CASSFGDPSGGADEQFF. The CDR3 coding sequence is TGTGCCAGCAGCTTTGGGGACCCTAGCGGGGGGGCGGATGAGCAGTTCTTC.

The chain is built from TRBV4-1 and TRBJ2-5, with D possibly called TRBD1 or TRBD2 (5 bases each). V was cut by 0 bases and J by 2 bases, with 13 bases left in between. This CDR3 is built from 16 residues. CDR1 and CDR2 (germline): MGHRA, YSYEKL. The chain's CDR3 is CASSQDRDRGQETQYF. CDR3 bases: TGCGCCAGCAGCCAAGATCGGGACCGGGGTCAAGAGACCCAGTACTTC.